This entry lists 8 T cell receptor beta chains sequenced from one sample in a study of response to subunit inactivated influenza vaccine. TCRdb re-derived calls from the RT-PCR reads in MiXCR, one entry per CDR3 protein. The sample consists of more than 550,000 distinct CDR3 sequences, over 9.5% of them appearing once. Specimen: PBMCs from blood, collected on the day of vaccination. The receptors stem from a man aged 50 to 59 who received an inactivated influenza vaccine.

This clonotype was seen more than once but under ten times. Here the CDR3 DNA reads TGTGCCAGCAGAGGTAGCGGGAGGGTCTACGAGCAGTACTTC. This sequence encodes CASRGSGRVYEQYF. The gene calls are TRBV6-1 and TRBJ2-7; 11 bases match TRBD2. Germline loops: CDR1 MNHNS, CDR2 SASEGT. The J segment lost 3 bases and the V segment lost 6 bases, leaving 4 bases of the junction unmatched. This CDR3 comprises 14 residues.

There are many counts of this clonotype. The chain employs TRBV7-9 and TRBJ2-4; 8 positions match TRBD1. The CDR3 consists of 15 residues. V gave up 4 bases and J gave up 1 base; unmatched junction bases: 3. CDR1 SEHNR and CDR2 FQNEAQ come from the germline V gene (reference sequence). Written as DNA, the CDR3 is TGTGCCAGCAGCTCGGACAGGGTGGCCAAAAACATTCAGTACTTC. It specifies CASSSDRVAKNIQYF. The full variable domain, completed using reference TRBV7-9 and TRBJ2-4, is DTGVSQNPRHKITKRGQNVTFRCDPISEHNRLYWYRQTLGQGPEFLTYFQNEAQLEKSRLLSDRFSAERPKGSFSTLEIQRTEQGDSAMYLCASSSDRVAKNIQYFGAGTRLSVL.

This clonotype was found many times. The rearrangement uses TRBV7-9 and TRBJ2-1, with a possible D match to TRBD1 (5 bases). The CDR3 loop spans 15 amino acids. The germline V gene encodes CDR1 SEHNR and CDR2 FQNEAQ (reference sequence). Trimming took 2 bases from V and 10 from J, leaving 18 bases between them. CDR3 loop: CASSLRQSLGGEQFF. The CDR3 DNA is TGTGCCAGCAGCTTAAGACAGTCCCTCGGCGGAGAGCAGTTCTTC.

The chain employs TRBV5-5 and TRBJ2-6; D might be TRBD1 (6 bases). The V end was cut by 4 bases, the J end by 2 bases, with 10 bases between. This CDR3 is 15 amino acids long. Germline CDR1 SGHKS, CDR2 YYEKEE (reference sequence). The CDR3 protein is CASSPRQAGANVLTF. As DNA, the CDR3 is TGTGCCAGCAGCCCAAGACAGGCTGGGGCCAACGTCCTGACTTTC.

The rearrangement joins TRBV5-1 to TRBJ2-1; 11 bases agree with TRBD1. The CDR3 extends over 16 amino acids. CDR1 and CDR2 from the germline V gene are SGHRS and YFSETQ. With 1 base clipped from V and 4 bases from J, the junction kept 4 bases outside the gene matches. DNA of the CDR3: TGCGCCAGCAGCTTGTACGGACAGGGGGCTTACAATGAGCAGTTCTTC. Amino acids: CASSLYGQGAYNEQFF.

There are many counts of this clonotype. The chain links TRBV6-5 to TRBJ2-2; D perhaps matches TRBD2 (5 bases). The CDR3 has 13 residues. Germline V lookup: CDR1 MNHEY, CDR2 SVGAGI. The V gene lost 2 bases and the J gene lost 7 bases, with 8 bases spanning the gap. In DNA form, the CDR3 reads TGTGCCAGCAGTTACCGGGGAGTCGGGGAGCTGTTTTTT. Amino acid sequence: CASSYRGVGELFF.

V gene TRBV2 combines with J gene TRBJ2-4; 8 nucleotides agree with TRBD1. The J segment lost 3 bases and the V segment lost 4 bases, leaving 8 bases of the junction unmatched. Germline V gene sequence: CDR1 SNHLY, CDR2 FYNNEI. CDR3 length: 16 residues. CDR3: CASSASRGLDKNIQYF. CDR3 nucleotides: TGTGCCAGCAGTGCGTCCAGGGGGCTCGACAAAAACATTCAGTACTTC.

V is TRBV11-2 and J is TRBJ2-3; 15 bases fit TRBD2. The CDR3 contains 19 residues. V was pared by 1 base and J by 4 bases, with 9 bases of the junction left unmatched. Looked up from germline, CDR1 is SGHAT and CDR2 is FQNNGV. The CDR3 protein is CASSLGTSGGVRFPDTQYF. The CDR3 nucleotides read TGTGCCAGCAGCTTAGGGACTAGCGGGGGGGTAAGATTCCCAGATACGCAGTATTTT.